A single sample is the source of the 14 T cell receptor beta chains below, sequenced in a study of T cell repertoires in cytomegalovirus infection. TCRdb fed the reads into MiXCR, producing one record per CDR3 protein. The table shows about 680,000 distinct CDR3 sequences, with approximately 24% occurring only once. Sequencing used CD8+ T cells from PBMCs. These receptors all stem from a human donor in good health (CMV status not recorded). Some clones in this sample may be carry-over from other donors' samples.

Many counts were recorded for this clonotype. The rearrangement links TRBV6-5 to TRBJ2-3, with 9 bases lining up with TRBD2. The trim removed 2 bases at V and 2 bases at J, leaving 5 bases unmatched. This CDR3 spans 16 amino acids. Germline assignment: CDR1 MNHEY and CDR2 SVGAGI. CDR3 sequence reads: CASSYQKRGVTDTQYF. CDR3 coding DNA: TGTGCCAGCAGTTACCAAAAGCGGGGGGTCACAGATACGCAGTATTTT.

Many counts were recorded for this clonotype. The chain has TRBV7-3 and TRBJ2-1; 12 nucleotides agree with TRBD2. The V segment lost 5 bases and the J segment 0 bases; nucleotides outside the gene matches: 5. The CDR3 runs to 17 residues. Germline CDR1 SGHTA, CDR2 FQGTGA. The CDR3, as DNA: TGTGCCAGCAGCATGCTAGCGGGGGGGCTCTCCTACAATGAGCAGTTCTTC. Amino acids: CASSMLAGGLSYNEQFF.

The gene calls are TRBV2 and TRBJ2-2; 10 bases agree with TRBD2. Germline V gene lookup returns CDR1 SNHLY and CDR2 FYNNEI. This CDR3 region has 15 residues. With V trimmed by 4 bases and J by 3 bases, 2 bases remained unmatched. The CDR3 coding sequence is TGTGCCAGCAGTGGAGCGGGGGGGGACACCGGGGAGCTGTTTTTT. Its translation is CASSGAGGDTGELFF.

V gene TRBV13 combines with J gene TRBJ2-1, with D perhaps matching TRBD2 (6 bases). Per the germline V gene, CDR1 is PRHDT and CDR2 is FYEKMQ (reference sequence). V was trimmed by 6 bases and J by 7 bases, leaving 16 bases between them. The CDR3 is 14 residues long. Written as DNA, the CDR3 is TGTGCCAGCAGGACCGGGGGAATTGGGAATGAGCAGTTCTTC. Translation gives CASRTGGIGNEQFF.

In this sample, this clonotype turned up many times. The J gene is TRBJ1-1, the V gene TRBV7-2; the match to TRBD1 covers 10 bases. The germline gives CDR1 SGHTA, CDR2 FQGNSA. The trim removed 5 bases at V and 4 bases at J, leaving 7 bases unmatched. The CDR3 sequence is 15 residues long. CDR3 protein: CASSPWDRGFTEAFF. CDR3 nucleotide sequence: TGTGCCAGCAGCCCGTGGGACAGGGGATTCACTGAAGCTTTCTTT.

As regards this clonotype: One end of the junction varies from germline; a read error may be responsible. CDR3 region: CAGREDKRREQYF. The DNA of the CDR3 is TGCGCCGGCAGGGAGGACAAAAGGAGGGAGCAGTACTTC. The V and J genes are TRBV5-1 and TRBJ2-7, with D possibly matching TRBD2 (6 bases). The CDR3 extends over 13 amino acids. Germline V lookup: CDR1 SGHRS, CDR2 YFSETQ.

Points on this clonotype: Since a much larger clone is just one base distant, this may be a read error. The rearrangement uses TRBV6-6 and TRBJ2-1; D perhaps matches TRBD2 (6 bases). The CDR3 contains 15 residues. Germline V gene sequence: CDR1 MNHNY, CDR2 SVGAGI (reference sequence). Deletions cut 0 bases from V and 4 bases from J, with 10 bases between. The CDR3 DNA reads TGTGCCAGCAGTTACTCTGTGGGGGGATACAATGAGCAGTTCTTC. It encodes CASSYSVGGYNEQFF.

The chain has TRBV6-2 or TRBV6-3 and TRBJ2-1; the D call may be TRBD1 or TRBD2 (5 bases each). The V end was cut by 5 bases, the J end by 9 bases, with 11 bases between. The CDR3 contains 12 residues. From germline, CDR1 is MNHEY and CDR2 SVGEGT. The CDR3 DNA is TGTGCCAGCAGTCTTCAGAGGGGTGAGCAGTTCTTC. Translated, it gives CASSLQRGEQFF.

This clonotype showed up just a few times. The chain has TRBV3-1 and TRBJ2-5; D is unresolved. The CDR3 spans 16 residues. Germline V gene sequence: CDR1 LGHDT, CDR2 YNNKEL (reference sequence). Trimming removed 0 bases from V and 1 base from J, with 12 bases in between. The CDR3 nucleotides read TGTGCCAGCAGCCAAGAGTTTCGGAGTAGCCAAGAGACCCAGTACTTC. Translation: CASSQEFRSSQETQYF.

The DNA of the CDR3 is TGTGCCAGCAGCTTAACCGGGACAGGGAGGTTGTACGAGCAGTACTTC. It codes for CASSLTGTGRLYEQYF. The chain recombines TRBV7-9 with TRBJ2-7; 9 nucleotides agree with TRBD1. The CDR3 has 16 amino acids. Per germline, CDR1 SEHNR and CDR2 FQNEAQ (reference sequence). The V gene end was trimmed by 2 bases and the J gene end by 4 bases; junction bases not matched to a gene: 9.

This clonotype was observed many times. The gene calls are TRBV7-2 and TRBJ2-7, with 7 nucleotides matching TRBD1. Looked up from germline, CDR1 is SGHTA and CDR2 is FQGNSA. The CDR3 totals 14 residues. The trim removed 1 base at V and 7 bases at J, leaving 7 bases unmatched. CDR3 DNA sequence: TGTGCCAGCAGCTTAGATGTAGGGGGCAAAGAGCAGTACGTC. It specifies CASSLDVGGKEQYV.

The rearrangement joins TRBV6-6 to TRBJ2-2; no clear D. Germline CDR1 and CDR2: MNHNY and SVGAGI (reference sequence). The CDR3 contains 14 residues. The V end was cut by 0 bases, the J end by 6 bases, with 8 bases between. The CDR3 spells CASSYSIGAGELFF. CDR3 nucleotides: TGTGCCAGCAGTTACTCGATCGGTGCCGGGGAGCTGTTTTTT.

Many counts were recorded for this clonotype. This sequence joins TRBV7-2 and TRBJ2-5; D gene unclear. Germline CDR1 is SGHTA and CDR2 is FQGNSA. The CDR3 runs to 15 residues. With 8 bases removed from V and 3 bases from J, the gap between germline ends came to 19 bases. The CDR3 DNA sequence: TGTGCCAGCCGAGGCGGTGACCGCCCAAAAGAGACCCAGTACTTC. It codes for CASRGGDRPKETQYF.

The rearrangement joins TRBV29-1 to TRBJ2-5; weak D call: TRBD1 (5 bases). The CDR3 is 14 residues long. The V end was cut by 1 base, the J end by 5 bases, with 14 bases between. Germline CDR1 SQVTM, CDR2 ANQGSEA. The CDR3 sequence: CSVEVAREGETQYF. The CDR3 DNA follows: TGCAGCGTTGAAGTGGCCAGGGAAGGGGAGACCCAGTACTTC. Variable domain in full (rest from reference TRBV29-1 and TRBJ2-5): SAVISQKPSRDICQRGTSLTIQCQVDSQVTMMFWYRQQPGQSLTLIATANQGSEATYESGFVIDKFPISRPNLTFSTLTVSNMSPEDSSIYLCSVEVAREGETQYFGPGTRLLVL.